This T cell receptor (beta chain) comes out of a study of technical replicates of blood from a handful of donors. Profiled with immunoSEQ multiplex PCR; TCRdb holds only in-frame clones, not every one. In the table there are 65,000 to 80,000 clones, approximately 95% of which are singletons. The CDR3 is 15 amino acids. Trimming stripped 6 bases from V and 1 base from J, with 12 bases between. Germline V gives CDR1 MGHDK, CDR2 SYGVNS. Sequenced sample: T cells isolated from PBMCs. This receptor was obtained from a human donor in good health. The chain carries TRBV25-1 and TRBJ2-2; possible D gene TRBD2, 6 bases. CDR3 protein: CASSDTSLNTGELFF. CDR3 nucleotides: TGTGCCAGCAGCGACACTAGCCTGAACACCGGGGAGCTGTTTTTT.